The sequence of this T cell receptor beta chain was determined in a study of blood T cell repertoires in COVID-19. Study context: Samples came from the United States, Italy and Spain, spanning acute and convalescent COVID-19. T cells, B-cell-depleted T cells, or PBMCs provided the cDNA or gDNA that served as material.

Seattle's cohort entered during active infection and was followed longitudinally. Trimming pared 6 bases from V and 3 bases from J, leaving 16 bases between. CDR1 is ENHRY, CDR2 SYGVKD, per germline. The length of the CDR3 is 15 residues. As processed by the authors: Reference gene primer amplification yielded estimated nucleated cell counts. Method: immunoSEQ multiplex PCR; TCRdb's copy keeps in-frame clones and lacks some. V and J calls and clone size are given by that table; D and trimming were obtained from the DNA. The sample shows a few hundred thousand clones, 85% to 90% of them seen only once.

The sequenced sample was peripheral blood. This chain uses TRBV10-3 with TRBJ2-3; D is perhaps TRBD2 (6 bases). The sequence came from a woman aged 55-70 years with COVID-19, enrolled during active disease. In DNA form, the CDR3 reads TGTGCCATCAGGGACGACGGGGGTTGGACAGATACGCAGTATTTT. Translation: CAIRDDGGWTDTQYF.